Shown below are 14 T cell receptor beta chains from a single sample sequenced in a study of shared clonotypes between healthy human individuals. The table came from immunoSEQ multiplex PCR; TCRdb's copy has only in-frame clones and leaves some out. This sample has roughly 220,000 clones, with 50% to 75% found just once. Material for sequencing was memory CD4+ T cells sorted from blood. Sample subset: CD45RA-negative fraction. These receptor sequences come from a man younger than 40 in good health.

The chain recombines TRBV10-1 with TRBJ2-2; TRBD2 matches 10 bases. Trimming at V came to 1 base and at J to 0 bases, leaving 5 bases not matched to a gene. Germline loops: CDR1 WNHNN, CDR2 SYGVQD (reference sequence). The CDR3 sequence is 18 residues long. CDR3 sequence (DNA): TGCGCCAGCAGTGAGTTGGGGACTAGCGCCTCGAACACCGGGGAGCTGTTTTTT. Its protein product is CASSELGTSASNTGELFF.

The chain combines TRBV28 with TRBJ2-1; D not certain. The CDR3 has 12 residues. Germline CDR1 MDHEN, CDR2 SYDVKM. Trimming pared 4 bases from V and 16 bases from J, leaving 17 bases between. CDR3 residues: CASSSLRLVRFF. CDR3 coding DNA: TGTGCCAGCAGTTCCCTCCGGCTAGTTCGATTCTTC.

The chain is built from TRBV7-2 and TRBJ2-3; D may be TRBD1 or TRBD2 (5 bases each). V was trimmed by 5 bases and J by 1 base, leaving 7 bases between them. This CDR3 is 13 amino acids long. Germline V gives CDR1 SGHTA, CDR2 FQGNSA. In DNA, the CDR3 is TGTGCCAGCAGCAGGGACGGCACAGATACGCAGTATTTT. Amino acid sequence: CASSRDGTDTQYF.

The rearrangement uses TRBV5-6 and TRBJ1-1; no definite D call. The CDR3 extends over 13 amino acids. Trimming removed 4 bases from V and 6 bases from J, with 13 bases in between. CDR1 SGHDT and CDR2 YYEEEE come from the germline V gene. The DNA of the CDR3 is TGTGCCAGCAGCCTGATCCTCGCCCCTGAAGCTTTCTTT. It translates to CASSLILAPEAFF.

This clone has only a few counts. J is TRBJ2-7 and V is TRBV28, with 8 bases lining up with TRBD1. Germline trimming cut 3 bases from V and 5 bases from J; bases unmatched to any gene: 9. CDR3 size: 15 residues. Germline V gene data show CDR1 as MDHEN and CDR2 as SYDVKM. The CDR3: CASSFPRQGSHEQYF. CDR3 bases: TGTGCCAGCAGTTTTCCAAGACAGGGGTCCCACGAGCAGTACTTC.

This clone was found once. The same CDR3 is also encoded by other DNA sequences in this sample. This rearrangement joins TRBV7-9 to TRBJ1-4; D is unclear. This CDR3 is 15 amino acids long. Per germline, CDR1 SEHNR and CDR2 FQNEAQ (reference sequence). The V end lost 5 bases, the J end lost 5 bases, and 15 bases lay between the germline ends. CDR3 sequence: CASSPQGGENEKLFF. Written as DNA, the CDR3 is TGTGCCAGCAGCCCCCAAGGCGGGGAGAATGAAAAACTGTTTTTT.

The chain uses TRBV7-2 and TRBJ2-7; 7 bases map to TRBD2. This CDR3 has 12 residues. After removal of 4 bases from V and 7 bases from J, the junction contained 4 bases not matched to a gene. The germline CDR1 and CDR2 sequences are SGHTA and FQGNSA. CDR3 nucleotide sequence: TGTGCCAGCAGCTCGGGAGGTAGGGAGCAGTACTTC. Protein: CASSSGGREQYF.

This clone was counted only a few times. The CDR3: CAWTLTRGGEQFF. CDR3 DNA: TGTGCCTGGACTCTCACTAGAGGAGGAGAGCAGTTCTTC. This chain uses TRBV30 with TRBJ2-1, with D perhaps TRBD2 (5 bases). The germline V gene has CDR1 GTSNPN and CDR2 SVGIG (reference sequence). The V gene lost 4 bases and the J gene lost 10 bases, with 17 bases spanning the gap. The CDR3 length is 13 residues.

This clone was seen ten or more times. V usage is TRBV5-4 and J usage is TRBJ2-5, with 7 bases fitting TRBD1. The CDR3 has 15 residues. CDR1 SGHNT and CDR2 YYREEE come from the germline V gene (reference sequence). V lost 2 bases to trimming and J lost 0 bases; unmatched junction nucleotides: 4. The CDR3 protein is CASSFGDRDQETQYF. CDR3 bases: TGTGCCAGCAGCTTCGGAGACAGGGACCAAGAGACCCAGTACTTC.

This clone was found a few times. The rearrangement uses TRBV21-1 and TRBJ2-3; the table's D call TRBD2 went unverified against the DNA. TRBV21-1 is flagged as a pseudogene. The CDR3 covers 16 residues. CDR3 sequence reads: CASSGPNILITDTQYF. The CDR3 DNA reads TGTGCCAGCAGCGGTCCCAATATACTCATAACAGATACGCAGTATTTT.

This clone has more than one count but fewer than ten. The CDR3 sequence: CASMAEAFF. The CDR3, as DNA: TGTGCCAGCATGGCTGAAGCTTTCTTT. The genes are TRBV6-5 and TRBJ1-1; D not resolved. Germline V gives CDR1 MNHEY, CDR2 SVGAGI. Trimming took 7 bases from V and 6 from J, leaving 3 bases between them. The CDR3 runs to 9 residues.

V is TRBV28 and J is TRBJ1-2; D gene ambiguous. CDR1 and CDR2 from the germline V gene are MDHEN and SYDVKM. Trimming pared 6 bases from V and 8 bases from J, leaving 13 bases between. The CDR3 totals 12 residues. CDR3 protein: CASSSGGKGYTF. For the CDR3, the DNA is TGTGCCAGCAGCTCCGGAGGAAAGGGCTACACCTTC.

CDR3 sequence: CASRRDGNTEAFF. For the CDR3, the DNA is TGTGCCAGCAGAAGGGACGGGAACACTGAAGCTTTCTTT. The rearrangement joins TRBV27 to TRBJ1-1; a possible D gene is TRBD1 (5 bases). Trimming pared 6 bases from V and 1 base from J, leaving 9 bases between. In germline, CDR1 is MNHEY, CDR2 SMNVEV (reference sequence). This CDR3 has 13 amino acids.

This clone showed up just a few times. The chain employs TRBV7-2 and TRBJ2-2; no firm D call. Germline CDR1 and CDR2: SGHTA and FQGNSA. CDR3 size: 13 residues. V lost 5 bases and J 8 bases, leaving 12 bases between the germline ends. Written as DNA, the CDR3 is TGTGCCAGCAGCCCCGCACGACAAGGGGAGCTGTTTTTT. This sequence encodes CASSPARQGELFF. The full variable domain, rest sourced from reference TRBV7-2 and TRBJ2-2, is GAGVSQSPSNKVTEKGKDVELRCDPISGHTALYWYRQSLGQGLEFLIYFQGNSAPDKSGLPSDRFSAERTGGSVSTLTIQRTQQEDSAVYLCASSPARQGELFFGEGSRLTVL.